One and the same sample provided the 18 T cell receptor beta chains below, sequenced in a study of Graves' ophthalmopathy and Graves' hyperthyroidism. Amplification targeted the TCR beta CDR3 regions, with RNA transcripts as the source material. Second-round multiplex PCR came after first-round RT-PCR with HTBI primers. TCRdb re-called the multiplex PCR reads through MiXCR, storing one row per CDR3 protein. The data contain roughly 700,000 distinct CDR3 sequences, roughly 40% of them seen just once; the ten biggest clones take up about 40%. The sequenced material came from peripheral blood. The receptors shown here come from an adult man with Graves' ophthalmopathy.

V gene TRBV5-6 combines with J gene TRBJ2-7; TRBD1 or TRBD2 may be the D gene (5 bases each). Germline V lookup: CDR1 SGHDT, CDR2 YYEEEE. V lost 7 bases to trimming and J lost 2 bases, with 19 bases between them. The CDR3 extends over 15 amino acids. The CDR3 reads CASSEGRALAYEQYF. In DNA form, the CDR3 reads TGTGCCAGCTCAGAGGGACGCGCGCTCGCCTACGAGCAGTACTTC.

This clonotype was seen at least ten times. V is TRBV10-3 and J is TRBJ1-1; D unresolved. The germline CDR1 and CDR2 sequences are ENHRY and SYGVKD. CDR3 length: 12 amino acids. The V gene lost 4 bases and the J gene lost 0 bases, with 3 bases spanning the gap. The CDR3, as DNA: TGTGCCATCAGTGGGGTGAACACTGAAGCTTTCTTT. Its protein product is CAISGVNTEAFF.

The CDR3, as DNA: TGTGCCAGCAGTTGGCGCCGGGACAGGGGGCTGGAGACCCAGTACTTC. This gives the protein CASSWRRDRGLETQYF. The chain combines TRBV6-5 with TRBJ2-5; TRBD1 matches 12 bases. The CDR3 covers 16 residues. V was clipped by 4 bases and J by 5 bases; unmatched bases: 8. Germline V CDR1 and CDR2: MNHEY, SVGAGI.

The CDR3 loop reads CASSLDNRGEKLFF. The CDR3, as DNA: TGTGCCAGCAGTTTAGACAACCGAGGTGAAAAACTGTTTTTT. The J gene is TRBJ1-4, the V gene TRBV12-3 or TRBV12-4; D unresolved. The CDR3 runs to 14 residues. V was clipped by 1 base and J by 7 bases, with 10 bases between them.

This clonotype was seen at least ten times. This chain uses TRBV29-1 with TRBJ1-1; D uncertain. V was pared by 7 bases and J by 4 bases, with 10 bases between. The CDR3 runs to 11 residues. Per the germline V gene, CDR1 is SQVTM and CDR2 is ANQGSEA. CDR3 coding DNA: TGCAGCGCACTTATTGCCACTGAAGCTTTCTTT. This codes for CSALIATEAFF.

This clonotype was observed at least ten times. The V call is TRBV9, the J call TRBJ2-5; D might be TRBD1 (5 bases). CDR3 length equals 13 residues. V lost 3 bases, J lost 1 base, and 7 bases lay in between. Germline CDR1 and CDR2: SGDLS and YYNGEE. CDR3 sequence (DNA): TGTGCCAGCAGCGCCGACAGCCAAGAGACCCAGTACTTC. Amino acids: CASSADSQETQYF.

The V and J genes are TRBV5-1 and TRBJ1-6; TRBD1 aligns across 7 bases. The CDR3 consists of 13 residues. Per the germline V gene, CDR1 is SGHRS and CDR2 is YFSETQ. Trimming cost V 7 bases and J 8 bases; bases outside gene matches: 6. The CDR3 loop reads CASQTGTHSPLHF. The CDR3 coding sequence is TGCGCCAGCCAGACAGGGACGCATTCACCCCTCCACTTT.

This clonotype was counted only a few times. The chain uses TRBV7-8 and TRBJ1-5; TRBD1 agrees at 7 bases. This CDR3 is built from 15 residues. Germline V gives CDR1 SGHVS, CDR2 FQNEAQ. V gave up 5 bases and J gave up 0 bases; unmatched junction bases: 4. Written as DNA, the CDR3 is TGTGCCAGCAGCCCGCACAGGGGTAGCAATCAGCCCCAGCATTTT. This gives the protein CASSPHRGSNQPQHF.

The chain is built from TRBV7-9 and TRBJ2-2; 8 nucleotides agree with TRBD1. Trimming at V came to 5 bases and at J to 5 bases, leaving 13 bases not matched to a gene. Germline-derived CDR1 and CDR2 are SEHNR and FQNEAQ (reference sequence). This CDR3 has 17 residues. CDR3 coding DNA: TGTGCCAGCAGCCCCGGGTGGCAGGGGGCGCTGACCGGGGAGCTGTTTTTT. It translates to CASSPGWQGALTGELFF.

The chain is built from TRBV10-3 and TRBJ2-7, with D perhaps assigned TRBD1 or TRBD2 (5 bases each). V shed 11 bases and J shed 3 bases, with 17 bases lying between them. This CDR3 spans 13 amino acids. Germline CDR1 ENHRY, CDR2 SYGVKD. CDR3 nucleotide sequence: TGTGCCGTCGGCCGGGACGGATACTACGAGCAGTACTTC. Residues: CAVGRDGYYEQYF.

This clonotype occurred a few times. The chain uses TRBV7-9 and TRBJ2-5; TRBD2 might be the D (5 bases). The germline V gene has CDR1 SEHNR and CDR2 FQNEAQ (reference sequence). V was shortened by 0 bases and J by 5 bases, with 13 bases between the two germline ends. The CDR3 has 15 amino acids. CDR3 amino acids: CASSLAPLTGETQYF. Here the CDR3 DNA reads TGTGCCAGCAGCTTAGCCCCTCTCACGGGGGAGACCCAGTACTTC.

This clonotype came up many times. The chain uses TRBV29-1 and TRBJ2-7; D gene ambiguous. The CDR3 covers 14 residues. Germline V gene data show CDR1 as SQVTM and CDR2 as ANQGSEA. The V and J ends lost 0 bases and 4 bases respectively, with 13 bases between them. CDR3 in amino acids: CSVEDPRVSYEQYF. CDR3 DNA: TGCAGCGTTGAAGATCCTAGGGTATCATACGAGCAGTACTTC.

In its sample, this clonotype was seen once. The chain links TRBV10-3 to TRBJ2-5, with D uncertain. CDR3 size: 13 residues. From germline, CDR1 is ENHRY and CDR2 SYGVKD. The V gene lost 5 bases and the J gene lost 4 bases, with 11 bases spanning the gap. The CDR3: CAISYSHRETQYF. Written as DNA, the CDR3 is TGTGCCATCAGTTACTCGCACCGAGAGACCCAGTACTTC.

The chain combines TRBV10-1 with TRBJ2-2, with 13 bases aligning to TRBD2. Per the germline V gene, CDR1 is WNHNN and CDR2 is SYGVQD (reference sequence). The CDR3 runs 16 residues. The ends lost 6 bases at V and 5 bases at J; junction bases unmatched: 6. The CDR3 reads CASSGPTSGGTGELFF. The CDR3 DNA reads TGCGCCAGCAGCGGACCGACTAGCGGGGGGACCGGGGAGCTGTTTTTT.

This clonotype was counted many times. The gene calls are TRBV9 and TRBJ2-5, with 7 bases identical to TRBD2. CDR3 length: 15 amino acids. Germline V lookup: CDR1 SGDLS, CDR2 YYNGEE. The trim removed 0 bases at V and 5 bases at J, leaving 7 bases unmatched. The CDR3 protein is CASSVAGGSGETQYF. In DNA form, the CDR3 reads TGTGCCAGCAGCGTAGCGGGGGGATCGGGTGAGACCCAGTACTTC.

Ten or more counts support this clonotype. V gene TRBV10-3 combines with J gene TRBJ1-1; perhaps TRBD1 as D (5 bases). Germline assignment: CDR1 ENHRY and CDR2 SYGVKD. Trimming shortened V by 4 bases and J by 1 base, and 10 bases separated the two germline ends. The length of the CDR3 is 14 residues. CDR3 region: CAISGGTRNTEAFF. The DNA of the CDR3 is TGTGCCATCAGTGGGGGGACGCGGAACACTGAAGCTTTCTTT.

This clonotype appeared many times. The V call is TRBV4-3, the J call TRBJ2-6; 7 positions agree with TRBD1. The junction had 3 bases not matched to a gene; V was cut back by 4 bases and J by 0 bases. Germline CDR1 and CDR2: LGHNA and YSLEER. The CDR3 has 16 amino acids. As DNA, the CDR3 is TGCGCCAGCAGCCGCGACAGGGACTCTGGGGCCAACGTCCTGACTTTC. Protein sequence: CASSRDRDSGANVLTF.

The rearrangement joins TRBV7-9 to TRBJ2-3; 7 nucleotides line up with TRBD1. This CDR3 region has 14 residues. With 5 bases clipped from V and 4 bases from J, the junction kept 6 bases outside the gene matches. Germline V gene lookup returns CDR1 SEHNR and CDR2 FQNEAQ (reference sequence). CDR3: CASSQDRFSDTQYF. CDR3 nucleotide sequence: TGTGCCAGCAGCCAGGACAGGTTCTCAGATACGCAGTATTTT.